Included here is one T cell receptor beta chain sequence, with context. Its antigen remains undetermined. No quality values exist for individual bases; no much larger clone is one base distant. Enrolling through a virtual design, the prospective study's participants ranged in age from roughly 18 to 89 years and lived across approximately 25 United States geographic areas. In the prospective study, cohorts were assigned on the basis of participant-reported clinical history obtained from a screening survey and a study questionnaire. In the prospective study, mobile phlebotomists collected whole blood, serum and a nasopharyngeal or oropharyngeal swab from each participant. Additional blood draws and questionnaires over an approximately two-month period could optionally be provided by prospective study participants. Blood samples from the prospective study were shipped frozen or at room temperature prior to DNA extraction.

The data originate from a study of blood T cell repertoires in COVID-19 (dated by TCRdb to 2019 to 2021). In the study overall: Samples covering the acute and convalescent phases of COVID-19 were provided by collaborators in the United States, Italy and Spain. The material from the prospective study consisted of cDNA or gDNA derived from T cells, B-cell-depleted T cells, or PBMCs. The dataset comprised deeply sampled blood TCRbeta repertoires from subjects exposed to, actively infected with, or recovered from COVID-19. The repertoires were released in a freely available public database intended as a resource for research on the immune response to SARS-CoV-2. The samples were drawn from two sources: the first 160 participants of the ongoing ImmuneRACE study, and 1,254 subjects contributed by 6 global collaborators. The sample metadata nearly always contained a de-identified subject ID, COVID-19 status, age in years and sex. Where available, HLA class I and class II types were obtained from metadata supplied by the sample provider rather than from assay-based typing. Overall results and qualifications from the work: Clinical and demographic metadata were provided uncurated, with the amount varying by source and participant.

TCRbeta CDR3 regions were amplified from genomic DNA by means of the immunoSEQ Assay, a bias-controlled multiplex PCR. Per the original workflow: The number of nucleated cells in each sample was estimated from the amplification of reference gene primers within the assay. To quantify the absolute abundance of each unique TCRbeta CDR3 rearrangement, sequence reads were collapsed and filtered. For each sample, productive Simpson clonality was calculated as the square root of Simpson's diversity index across productive rearrangements. Held by TCRdb, this immuneACCESS table contains in-frame sequences only and omits some clones. Under half of the omission traces to an unresolved V gene where checked; the cause of the rest is unknown. The V and J calls and clone size come from that table; D and trimming were worked out from the DNA. This sample is represented by about 270,000 clones; 85% to 90% of them were singletons. Clones ranked in the top ten supply roughly 4.3% of the sample.

V loses 4 bases, J loses 2 bases, and the germline ends lie 12 bases apart. The cysteine opens and the phenylalanine closes a CDR3 of 14 amino acids. Kept here is only the CDR3 DNA, which spans 42 bases and is read in frame from base 1. CDR1 and CDR2, looked up from the germline V gene (reference sequence), are GTSNPN and SVGIG. The receptor was isolated from a woman aged 25-40 years with acute COVID-19. The sequenced sample consisted of PBMCs or T cells enriched from blood (not recorded which). Recombination joined TRBV30 with TRBJ1-5, and possibly TRBD1, on 5 matching bases. The CDR3 region has the sequence CAWKGSSGNQPQHF. The sequenced DNA: TGTGCCTGGAAGGGGTCCTCGGGCAATCAGCCCCAGCATTTT. The entire variable domain, with the stretches around the CDR3 drawn from the reference TRBV30 and TRBJ1-5 proteins, is SQTIHQWPATLVQPVGSPLSLECTVEGTSNPNLYWYRQAAGRGLQLLFYSVGIGQISSEVPQNLSASRPQDRQFILSSKKLLLSDSGFYLCAWKGSSGNQPQHFGDGTRLSIL.